The clone carrying this TCR beta chain has just a few counts. Its antigen is not known. TCRdb re-called the RT-PCR reads with MiXCR, one entry per CDR3 protein. The data contain 500,000 to 600,000 distinct CDR3 sequences, approximately 10% of them seen just once; the ten biggest clones take up about 10%. V gave up 3 bases and J gave up 5 bases, with 9 bases separating them. This CDR3 contains 13 residues. CDR1 KGHSH and CDR2 LQKENI come from the germline V gene. These data originate in a study of response to subunit inactivated influenza vaccine. Broader study findings: After each seasonal influenza vaccination, few new T cells are recruited, the authors suggested.

The V and J genes are TRBV18 and TRBJ2-3; D is unclear. The sequence was obtained from a man aged 50 to 59 who received an inactivated influenza vaccine. The input for sequencing was PBMCs from blood, taken on the day of vaccination. CDR3 bases: TGTGCCAGCTCACCGTCTTCTTTAGATACGCAGTATTTT. This translates into CASSPSSLDTQYF.